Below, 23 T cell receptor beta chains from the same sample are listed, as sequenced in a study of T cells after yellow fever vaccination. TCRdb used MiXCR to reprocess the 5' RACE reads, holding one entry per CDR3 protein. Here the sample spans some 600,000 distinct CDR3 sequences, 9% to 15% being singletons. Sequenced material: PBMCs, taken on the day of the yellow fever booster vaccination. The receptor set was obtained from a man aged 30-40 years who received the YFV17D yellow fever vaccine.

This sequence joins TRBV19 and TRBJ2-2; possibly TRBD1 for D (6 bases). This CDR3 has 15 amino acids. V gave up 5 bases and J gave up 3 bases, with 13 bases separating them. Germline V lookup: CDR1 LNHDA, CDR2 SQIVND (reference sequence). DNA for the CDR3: TGTGCCAGTAGTCCAGGGGAGTGGCACACCGGGGAGCTGTTTTTT. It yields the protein CASSPGEWHTGELFF.

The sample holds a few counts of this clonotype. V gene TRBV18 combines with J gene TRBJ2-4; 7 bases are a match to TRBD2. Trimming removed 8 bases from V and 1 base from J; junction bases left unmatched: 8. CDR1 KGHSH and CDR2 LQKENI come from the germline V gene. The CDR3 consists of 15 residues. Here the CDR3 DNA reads TGTGCCAGCCAGCCAGGGCGGGAGGCCAAAAACATTCAGTACTTC. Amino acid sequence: CASQPGREAKNIQYF.

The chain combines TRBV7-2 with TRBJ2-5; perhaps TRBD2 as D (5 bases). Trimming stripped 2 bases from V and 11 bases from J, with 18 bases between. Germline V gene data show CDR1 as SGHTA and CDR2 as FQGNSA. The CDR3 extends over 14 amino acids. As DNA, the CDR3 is TGTGCCAGCAGCTTACGGCTAGCTGGCGACCCTCAGTACTTC. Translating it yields CASSLRLAGDPQYF.

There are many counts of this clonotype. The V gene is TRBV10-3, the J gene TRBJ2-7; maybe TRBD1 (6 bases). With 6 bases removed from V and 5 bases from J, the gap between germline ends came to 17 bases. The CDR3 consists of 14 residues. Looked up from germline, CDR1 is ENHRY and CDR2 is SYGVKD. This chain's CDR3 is CAIRDSGGSHEQYF. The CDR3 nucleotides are TGTGCCATCAGGGACAGTGGGGGCAGTCACGAGCAGTACTTC.

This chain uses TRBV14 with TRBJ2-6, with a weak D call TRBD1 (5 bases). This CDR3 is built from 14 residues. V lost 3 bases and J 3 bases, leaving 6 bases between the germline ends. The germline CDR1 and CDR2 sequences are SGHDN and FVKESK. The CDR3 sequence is CASSQGLGANVLTF. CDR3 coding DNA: TGTGCCAGCAGCCAGGGGCTTGGGGCCAACGTCCTGACTTTC.

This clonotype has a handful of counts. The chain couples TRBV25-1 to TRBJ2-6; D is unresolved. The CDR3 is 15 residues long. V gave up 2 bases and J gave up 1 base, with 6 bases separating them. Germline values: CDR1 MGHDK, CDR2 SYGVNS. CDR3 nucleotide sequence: TGTGCCAGCAGTGAAGGTGATTCTGGGGCCAACGTCCTGACTTTC. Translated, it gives CASSEGDSGANVLTF.

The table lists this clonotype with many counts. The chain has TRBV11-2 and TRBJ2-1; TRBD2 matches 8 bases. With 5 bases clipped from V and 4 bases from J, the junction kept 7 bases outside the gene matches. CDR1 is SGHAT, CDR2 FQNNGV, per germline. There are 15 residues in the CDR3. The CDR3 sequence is CASSARLALYNEQFF. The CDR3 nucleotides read TGTGCCAGCAGCGCACGACTAGCGCTGTACAATGAGCAGTTCTTC.

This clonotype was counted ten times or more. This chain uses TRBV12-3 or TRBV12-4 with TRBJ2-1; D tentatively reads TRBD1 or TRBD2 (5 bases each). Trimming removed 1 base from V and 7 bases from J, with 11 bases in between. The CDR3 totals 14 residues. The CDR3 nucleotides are TGTGCCAGCAGTTTAGGGGCTGGGGGAAATGAGCAGTTCTTC. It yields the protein CASSLGAGGNEQFF.

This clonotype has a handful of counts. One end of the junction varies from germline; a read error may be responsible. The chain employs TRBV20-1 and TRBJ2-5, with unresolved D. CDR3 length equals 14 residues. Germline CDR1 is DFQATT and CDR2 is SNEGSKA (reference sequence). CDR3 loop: CSAREISSQGTQYF. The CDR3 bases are TGCAGTGCTAGAGAAATAAGCTCCCAAGGGACCCAGTACTTC.

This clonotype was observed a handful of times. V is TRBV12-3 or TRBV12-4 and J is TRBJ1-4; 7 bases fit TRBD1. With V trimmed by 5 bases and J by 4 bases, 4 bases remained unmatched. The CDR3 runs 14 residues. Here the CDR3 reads CASSRQGFNEKLFF. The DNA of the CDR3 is TGTGCCAGCAGTCGACAGGGCTTTAATGAAAAACTGTTTTTT.

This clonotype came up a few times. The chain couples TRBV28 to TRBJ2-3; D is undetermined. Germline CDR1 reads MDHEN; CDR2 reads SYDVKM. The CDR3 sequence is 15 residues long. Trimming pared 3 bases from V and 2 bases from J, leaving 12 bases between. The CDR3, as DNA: TGTGCCAGCAGTTTCCAAAAGACCTACACAGATACGCAGTATTTT. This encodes CASSFQKTYTDTQYF.

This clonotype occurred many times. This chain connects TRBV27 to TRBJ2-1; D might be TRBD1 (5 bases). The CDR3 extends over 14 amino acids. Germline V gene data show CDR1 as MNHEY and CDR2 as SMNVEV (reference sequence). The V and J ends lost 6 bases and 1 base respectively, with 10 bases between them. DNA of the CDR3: TGTGCCAGCAGACATAGGACATCCTACAATGAGCAGTTCTTC. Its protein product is CASRHRTSYNEQFF.

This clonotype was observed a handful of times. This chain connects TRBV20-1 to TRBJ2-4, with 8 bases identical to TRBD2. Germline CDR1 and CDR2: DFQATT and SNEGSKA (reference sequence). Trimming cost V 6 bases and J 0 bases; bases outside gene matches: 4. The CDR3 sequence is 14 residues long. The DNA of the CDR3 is TGCAGTGCGTACCTAGCGGGAGCCAAAAACATTCAGTACTTC. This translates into CSAYLAGAKNIQYF.

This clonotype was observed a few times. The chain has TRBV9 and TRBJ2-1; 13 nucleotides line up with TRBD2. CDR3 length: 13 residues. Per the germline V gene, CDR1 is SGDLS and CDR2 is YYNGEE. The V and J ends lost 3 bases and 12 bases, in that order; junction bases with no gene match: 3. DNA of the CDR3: TGTGCCAGCAGCGGACGACTAGCGGGGGGGCAGTTCTTC. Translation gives CASSGRLAGGQFF.

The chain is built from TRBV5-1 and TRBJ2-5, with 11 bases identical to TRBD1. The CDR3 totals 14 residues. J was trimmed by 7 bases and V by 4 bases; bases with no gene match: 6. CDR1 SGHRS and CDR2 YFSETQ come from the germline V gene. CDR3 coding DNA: TGCGCCAGCAGCATAGGCGGGACAGGGGGGACCCAGTACTTC. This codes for CASSIGGTGGTQYF.

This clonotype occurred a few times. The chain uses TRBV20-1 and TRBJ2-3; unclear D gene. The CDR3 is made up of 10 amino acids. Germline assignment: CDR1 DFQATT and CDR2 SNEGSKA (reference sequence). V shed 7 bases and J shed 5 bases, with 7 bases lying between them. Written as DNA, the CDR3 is TGCAGTGTTAGGAAAGATACGCAGTATTTT. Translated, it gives CSVRKDTQYF.

CDR3: CASSLPAGGSSPLHF. CDR3 coding DNA: TGCGCCAGCAGCTTGCCCGCGGGGGGCAGTTCACCCCTCCACTTT. The chain combines TRBV5-1 with TRBJ1-6; D might be TRBD1 (6 bases). This CDR3 comprises 15 residues. Trimming pared 1 base from V and 9 bases from J, leaving 14 bases between. Germline V gene data show CDR1 as SGHRS and CDR2 as YFSETQ.

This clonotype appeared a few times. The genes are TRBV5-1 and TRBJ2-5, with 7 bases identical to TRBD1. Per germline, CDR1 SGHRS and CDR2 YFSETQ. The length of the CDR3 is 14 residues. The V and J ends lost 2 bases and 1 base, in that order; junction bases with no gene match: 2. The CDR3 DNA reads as TGCGCCAGCAGCTTAAAGGGGGCCCAAGAGACCCAGTACTTC. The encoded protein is CASSLKGAQETQYF. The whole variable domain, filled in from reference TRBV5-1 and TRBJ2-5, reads KAGVTQTPRYLIKTRGQQVTLSCSPISGHRSVSWYQQTPGQGLQFLFEYFSETQRNKGNFPGRFSGRQFSNSRSEMNVSTLELGDSALYLCASSLKGAQETQYFGPGTRLLVL.

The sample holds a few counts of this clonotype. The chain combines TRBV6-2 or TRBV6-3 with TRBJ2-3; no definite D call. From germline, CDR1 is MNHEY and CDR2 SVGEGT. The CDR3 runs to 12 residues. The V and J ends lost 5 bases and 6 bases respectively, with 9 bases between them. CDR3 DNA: TGTGCCAGCAGTCAGAGCCGGGATACGCAGTATTTT. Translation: CASSQSRDTQYF.

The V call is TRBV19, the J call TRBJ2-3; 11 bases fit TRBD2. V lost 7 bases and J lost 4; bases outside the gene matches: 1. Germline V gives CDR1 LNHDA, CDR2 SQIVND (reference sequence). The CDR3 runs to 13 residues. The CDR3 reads CASKGLAADTQYF. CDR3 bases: TGTGCCAGTAAGGGACTAGCGGCAGATACGCAGTATTTT.

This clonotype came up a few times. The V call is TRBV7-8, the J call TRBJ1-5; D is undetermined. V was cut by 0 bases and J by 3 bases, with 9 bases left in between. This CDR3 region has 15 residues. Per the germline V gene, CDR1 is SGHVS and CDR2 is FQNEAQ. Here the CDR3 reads CASSLAERDNQPQHF. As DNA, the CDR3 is TGTGCCAGCAGCTTAGCGGAGAGGGACAATCAGCCCCAGCATTTT.

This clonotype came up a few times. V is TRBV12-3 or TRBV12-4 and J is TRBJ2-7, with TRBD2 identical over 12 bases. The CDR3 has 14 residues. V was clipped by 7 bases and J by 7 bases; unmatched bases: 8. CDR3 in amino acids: CASTLTSGSVEQYF. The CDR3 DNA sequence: TGTGCCAGCACCTTGACTAGCGGGAGTGTTGAGCAGTACTTC.

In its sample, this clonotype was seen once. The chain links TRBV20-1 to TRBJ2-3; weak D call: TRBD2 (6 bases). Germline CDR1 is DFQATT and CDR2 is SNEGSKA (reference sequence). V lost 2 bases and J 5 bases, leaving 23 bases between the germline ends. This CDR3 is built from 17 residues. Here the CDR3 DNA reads TGCAGTGCTAGACCCCTGACTAGTCTCGTTTCAGGAGATACGCAGTATTTT. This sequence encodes CSARPLTSLVSGDTQYF.